This T cell receptor (beta chain) was found in a study of T cell changes during pregnancy in multiple sclerosis. V gave up 5 bases and J gave up 1 base; unmatched junction bases: 13. The germline V gene encodes CDR1 SGHNT and CDR2 YYREEE (reference sequence). CDR3 length: 17 amino acids. Data came from immunoSEQ multiplex PCR; TCRdb stores just in-frame clones and leaves some out. Among roughly 41,000 clones listed, nearly 90% were seen once. The chain recombines TRBV5-4 with TRBJ2-3, with 7 bases lining up with TRBD2. The origin of this receptor is a female donor with multiple sclerosis, enrolled in a pregnancy study. Sequencing was performed on CD4+ T cells from peripheral blood mononuclear cells, taken in the first trimester of pregnancy. CDR3 DNA sequence: TGTGCCAGCAGATCCCTGGGGGGGGAGGGCCGCACAGATACGCAGTATTTT. Translated, it gives CASRSLGGEGRTDTQYF. Using reference TRBV5-4 and TRBJ2-3 for the parts outside the CDR3, the full variable domain is ETGVTQSPTHLIKTRGQQVTLRCSSQSGHNTVSWYQQALGQGPQFIFQYYREEENGRGNFPPRFSGLQFPNYSSELNVNALELDDSALYLCASRSLGGEGRTDTQYFGPGTRLTVL.